The clone carrying this T cell receptor beta chain occurred a few times. What it binds is unknown. Primers: 60 Vbeta forward and 13 Jbeta reverse. TCRdb's table, derived via immunoSEQ multiplex PCR, lists solely in-frame clones and lacks some. The table records 100,000 to 150,000 clones, roughly 71% of them present only once. The data derive from a study of cytomegalovirus exposure and HLA in healthy donors. Overall study results and limits: Later analysis indicated greater clonal expansion among HLA-associated TCR beta chains than among equally common other chains.

The sequence was collected from a woman between 45 and 60 years old in good health and CMV-seropositive. Sequencing used PBMCs.

The CDR3 sequence: CASSLVAVNYGYTF. CDR3 coding DNA: TGTGCCAGCAGCTTGGTAGCTGTTAACTATGGCTACACCTTC. The J gene is TRBJ1-2, the V gene TRBV5-5; no clear D. The V end lost 0 bases, the J end lost 1 base, and 7 bases lay between the germline ends. This CDR3 contains 14 residues. Germline values: CDR1 SGHKS, CDR2 YYEKEE (reference sequence).